Presented here are 3 T cell receptor beta chains from one specimen sequenced in a study of T cells after yellow fever vaccination. From the 5' RACE reads, TCRdb called clonotypes with MiXCR, one entry per CDR3 protein. The sample has about 350,000 distinct CDR3 sequences, about 7.8% seen once. The specimen comprised PBMCs, sampled about 49 days after the first yellow fever vaccination. These receptors all stem from a man aged 18-30 years who received the YFV17D yellow fever vaccine.

This clonotype was picked up a small number of times. The chain carries TRBV9 and TRBJ2-5, with D perhaps being TRBD1 or TRBD2 (5 bases each). The CDR3 is made up of 16 amino acids. Deletions cut 2 bases from V and 1 base from J, with 15 bases between. Germline values: CDR1 SGDLS, CDR2 YYNGEE. The CDR3 DNA follows: TGTGCCAGCAGCGTTTCGGCCCGGGGCCCCCAAGAGACCCAGTACTTC. Its protein product is CASSVSARGPQETQYF.

A few counts support this clonotype. V usage is TRBV27 and J usage is TRBJ2-3, with no clear D. CDR1 and CDR2 (germline): MNHEY, SMNVEV (reference sequence). The ends were cut back, 8 bases at V and 6 bases at J, with 9 bases in the middle. The CDR3 length is 11 residues. CDR3 in DNA: TGTGCCAGCCGATTGGGGGATACGCAGTATTTT. It is translated as CASRLGDTQYF.

The chain combines TRBV27 with TRBJ1-1; no firm D call. V was pared by 5 bases and J by 0 bases, with 13 bases between. CDR3 length: 15 residues. The germline gives CDR1 MNHEY, CDR2 SMNVEV (reference sequence). Here the CDR3 DNA reads TGTGCCAGCAGTGAAACACCCTACATGAACACTGAAGCTTTCTTT. Protein sequence: CASSETPYMNTEAFF.